These T cell receptor beta chains were read from a single sample in a study of vaccination effects on CD4 cells after COVID-19. For these TCRs, the target antigens are not known. TCRdb keeps only in-frame clones here, not all; method: immunoSEQ multiplex PCR. The sample contains tens of thousands of clones, 68% of which appear only once. The sample was CD4+ T cells from PBMCs cultured without peptide, taken before COVID-19 vaccination. The receptors shown here come from a human donor who received a COVID-19 vaccine. Each CDR3 is given with its conserved first and last residue. The order of the fields is clone size, D gene, V gene, J gene, CDR3 protein, CDR3 DNA. The D gene is left open where the match is weak. Part of the rows lack a size; the others show once, few, many or a class for expanded clones.

.	.	TRBV19	TRBJ1-1	CASSIKGGSEAFF	TGTGCCAGTAGTATCAAGGGCGGCTCTGAAGCTTTCTTT
.	TRBD1	TRBV6-5	TRBJ1-2	CASRQGTYGYTF	TGTGCCAGCCGACAGGGTACCTATGGCTACACCTTC
.	.	TRBV6-4	TRBJ2-2	CASSALSVGVTTGELFF	TGTGCCAGCAGTGCTTTGTCTGTTGGAGTAACAACCGGGGAGCTGTTTTTT
.	.	TRBV7-2	TRBJ2-7	CASSLQVTRSYEQYF	TGTGCCAGCAGCTTACAGGTTACCCGCTCCTACGAGCAGTACTTC
.	.	TRBV29-1	TRBJ1-2	CSIASGADGYTF	TGCAGCATTGCCTCGGGGGCGGATGGCTACACCTTC
once	TRBD1	TRBV6-6	TRBJ1-6	CASSSSGTANSPLHF	TGTGCCAGCAGTTCATCCGGGACAGCAAATTCACCCCTCCACTTT
.	TRBD2	TRBV6-5	TRBJ2-1	CASLPGTSGINEQFF	TGTGCCAGCCTACCCGGGACTAGCGGAATCAATGAGCAGTTCTTC
.	TRBD1	TRBV10-2	TRBJ2-7	CASSDAGGGRSYEQYF	TGCGCCAGCAGTGACGCAGGGGGTGGCAGGTCCTACGAGCAGTACTTC
once	TRBD2	TRBV6-4	TRBJ2-1	CASSALAGRLDEQFF	TGTGCCAGCAGTGCCCTAGCGGGACGTTTGGATGAGCAGTTCTTC
.	TRBD1	TRBV18	TRBJ1-1	CASSPGTGMSEAFF	TGTGCCAGCTCACCAGGGACAGGGATGTCTGAAGCTTTCTTT
once	.	TRBV7-9	TRBJ1-2	CASPDPRTAHYGYTF	TGTGCCAGCCCCGACCCCCGGACAGCTCACTATGGCTACACCTTC
once	.	TRBV19	TRBJ1-1	CASSIAGYRNTEAFF	TGTGCCAGTAGTATAGCAGGATACAGAAACACTGAAGCTTTCTTT
.	.	TRBV19	TRBJ2-6	CASSIVLAGANVLTF	TGTGCCAGTAGTATCGTTCTGGCCGGGGCCAACGTCCTGACTTTC
.	.	TRBV11-2	TRBJ1-1	CASSLYLEGTEAFF	TGTGCCAGCAGCTTGTATCTGGAAGGCACTGAAGCTTTCTTT
.	.	TRBV7-8	TRBJ2-2	CASSLGQSNTGELFF	TGTGCCAGCAGCCTGGGACAATCGAACACCGGGGAGCTGTTTTTT
.	TRBD2	TRBV6-4	TRBJ2-4	CASSETSGGFDIQYF	TGTGCCAGCAGTGAAACTAGCGGGGGGTTTGACATTCAGTACTTC
.	.	TRBV15	TRBJ1-2	CATSRDLGSGAYGYTF	TGTGCCACCAGCAGAGATTTGGGCTCGGGGGCCTATGGCTACACCTTC
.	.	TRBV6-5	TRBJ2-2	CASSYSGQNTGELFF	TGTGCCAGCAGTTACTCGGGACAGAACACCGGGGAGCTGTTTTTT
once	TRBD2	TRBV20-1	TRBJ2-2	CSASPILAGTGELFF	TGCAGTGCTAGTCCGATTCTAGCGGGCACCGGGGAGCTGTTTTTT
few	TRBD1	TRBV19	TRBJ1-1	CASSPLDRGLNTEAFF	TGTGCCAGTAGTCCCCTGGACAGGGGACTCAACACTGAAGCTTTCTTT
few	.	TRBV4-1	TRBJ2-2	CASSQWAEANTGELFF	TGCGCCAGCAGCCAATGGGCTGAAGCGAACACCGGGGAGCTGTTTTTT
.	.	TRBV14	TRBJ1-5	CASSQGQVNQPQHF	TGTGCCAGCAGCCAAGGGCAGGTCAATCAGCCCCAGCATTTT
once	.	TRBV30	TRBJ1-1	CAHMRQADTEAFF	TGTGCCCATATGCGACAGGCGGACACTGAAGCTTTCTTT
.	TRBD2	TRBV6-5	TRBJ2-7	CASSYSSGGYEQYF	TGTGCCAGCAGTTACTCGTCGGGAGGGTACGAGCAGTACTTC
.	.	TRBV18	TRBJ1-5	CASSRVKGSDQPQHF	TGTGCCAGCTCGCGAGTAAAGGGCTCCGATCAGCCCCAGCATTTT
few	TRBD2	TRBV4-1	TRBJ2-7	CASSQDASGRAYEQYF	TGCGCCAGCAGCCAAGATGCTAGCGGGAGGGCCTACGAGCAGTACTTC
.	TRBD1	TRBV19	TRBJ1-2	CASSSQGEYSYGYTF	TGTGCCAGTAGCTCACAGGGGGAGTACAGCTATGGCTACACCTTC
.	.	TRBV11-2	TRBJ2-6	CASSMSTGANVLTF	TGTGCCAGCAGCATGAGTACTGGGGCCAACGTCCTGACTTTC
.	TRBD2	TRBV20-1	TRBJ2-1	CSAEAGGGFF	TGCAGTGCGGAAGCGGGGGGCGGGTTCTTC
.	.	TRBV2	TRBJ2-7	CASSDVGRAEQYF	TGTGCCAGCAGTGACGTAGGGCGGGCCGAGCAGTACTTC
once	.	TRBV3-1/TRBV3-2	TRBJ1-2	CASSQDRVPRGPNYGYTF	TGTGCCAGCAGCCAAGATAGGGTCCCCAGGGGCCCCAACTATGGCTACACCTTC
.	TRBD2	TRBV10-3	TRBJ2-3	CAISSNSGSTDTQYF	TGTGCCATCAGTTCCAATAGCGGGAGCACAGATACGCAGTATTTT
.	TRBD1	TRBV20-1	TRBJ2-1	CSASHTGGNEQFF	TGCAGTGCTAGTCATACAGGGGGCAATGAGCAGTTCTTC
.	.	TRBV18	TRBJ2-7	CASSPPSKLKYEQYF	TGTGCCAGCTCACCACCGTCGAAGCTAAAGTACGAGCAGTACTTC
.	TRBD2	TRBV27	TRBJ2-3	CASSRSGGAGMTDTQYF	TGTGCCAGCAGTCGGAGCGGGGGGGCGGGGATGACAGATACGCAGTATTTT
.	.	TRBV16	TRBJ1-1	CASSQSPDTEAFF	TGTGCCAGCAGCCAATCCCCGGACACTGAAGCTTTCTTT
.	TRBD2	TRBV27	TRBJ2-1	CASSSLAGGRNEQFF	TGTGCCAGCAGTTCCCTAGCGGGAGGTAGGAATGAGCAGTTCTTC
.	.	TRBV3-1/TRBV3-2	TRBJ2-7	CASSQVGDFYEQYF	TGTGCCAGCAGCCAAGTTGGGGACTTCTACGAGCAGTACTTC
.	.	TRBV18	TRBJ2-7	CASSPPGKPYEQYF	TGTGCCAGCTCACCACCGGGAAAACCCTACGAGCAGTACTTC
.	.	TRBV9	TRBJ2-3	CASSVGAGADTQYF	TGTGCCAGCAGCGTAGGCGCAGGGGCAGATACGCAGTATTTT
few	.	TRBV12-5	TRBJ1-1	CASGLVDSNSQAFF	TGTGCTAGTGGTTTGGTAGACAGTAATTCCCAAGCTTTCTTT
.	.	TRBV19	TRBJ2-7	CASSSRGGKYEQYF	TGTGCCAGTAGTTCGCGGGGTGGGAAGTACGAGCAGTACTTC
.	.	TRBV5-8	TRBJ2-5	CASSLLGWQTQYF	TGTGCCAGCAGTCTGCTCGGGTGGCAGACCCAGTACTTC
few	.	TRBV6-1	TRBJ2-1	CASSESGNNEQFF	TGTGCCAGCAGTGAGTCAGGGAACAATGAGCAGTTCTTC
.	TRBD2	TRBV4-2	TRBJ2-5	CASSQRKASGGQETQYF	TGTGCCAGCAGCCAACGGAAGGCTAGCGGGGGCCAAGAGACCCAGTACTTC
.	.	TRBV5-4	TRBJ2-6	CASSPGPGANVLTF	TGTGCCAGCAGCCCGGGCCCTGGGGCCAACGTCCTGACTTTC
.	.	TRBV4-1	TRBJ1-4	CASSQDVGKLFF	TGCGCCAGCAGCCAAGACGTGGGAAAACTGTTTTTT